These 10 T cell receptor beta chains originate from one sample sequenced in a study of blood T cells in healthy people across ages. For the second PCR, which ran for about 7 to 11 cycles, a sample-barcoded 5' primer and a J-beta primer mix were used. TCRdb ran MiXCR on the 5' RACE reads and lists one entry per CDR3 protein. The data show 1.8 million or so distinct CDR3 sequences, about two fifths seen once. Sequencing used blood. The receptors come from a human donor in good health.

This clonotype was seen only a few times. The chain links TRBV29-1 to TRBJ1-2; no clear D. V lost 1 base, J lost 6 bases, and 9 bases lay in between. Germline CDR1 and CDR2: SQVTM and ANQGSEA. The CDR3 covers 12 residues. CDR3 region: CSVEGMMDGYTF. For the CDR3, the DNA is TGCAGCGTTGAAGGGATGATGGATGGCTACACCTTC.

This clonotype was seen a handful of times. V gene TRBV4-3 combines with J gene TRBJ2-3; D possibly corresponds to TRBD2 (7 bases). Trimming cost V 4 bases and J 2 bases, with 16 bases left between them. The CDR3 contains 16 residues. Germline V gives CDR1 LGHNA, CDR2 YSLEER. The CDR3 nucleotides are TGCGCCAGCAGCCCCAGAGGGGGGGGTCCCACAGATACGCAGTATTTT. It encodes CASSPRGGGPTDTQYF.

This clonotype came up a few times. The CDR3 DNA follows: TGCGCCAGCAGCCAGCGACAGACGGTGAACACTGAAGCTTTCTTT. Amino acid sequence: CASSQRQTVNTEAFF. This rearrangement joins TRBV4-3 to TRBJ1-1; a possible D gene is TRBD1 (5 bases). The CDR3 has 15 amino acids. Germline lookup yields CDR1 LGHNA and CDR2 YSLEER. V gave up 3 bases and J gave up 0 bases, with 11 bases separating them.

The CDR3 coding sequence is TGCAGCGTGCTTCCTGACAGCTCTGGAAACACCATATATTTT. This gives the protein CSVLPDSSGNTIYF. The chain combines TRBV29-1 with TRBJ1-3; tentative D call: TRBD1 (5 bases). This CDR3 contains 14 residues. Trimming left V 6 bases short and J 0 bases short, with 12 bases between. In germline, CDR1 is SQVTM, CDR2 ANQGSEA.

The chain recombines TRBV6-6 with TRBJ1-5; 7 nucleotides line up with TRBD1. V trimming: 7 bases; J trimming: 8 bases; junction bases outside the gene matches: 11. CDR1 and CDR2 (germline): MNHNY, SVGAGI (reference sequence). This CDR3 spans 14 amino acids. CDR3 protein: CASTDDRVIEPQHF. The DNA for the CDR3 is TGTGCCAGCACCGACGACAGGGTAATAGAGCCCCAGCATTTT.

The J gene is TRBJ2-1, the V gene TRBV20-1; D is undetermined. CDR1 and CDR2 (germline): DFQATT, SNEGSKA (reference sequence). Trimming stripped 0 bases from V and 6 bases from J, with 15 bases between. The CDR3 is 15 residues long. This chain's CDR3 is CSARDRRQVINEQFF. The CDR3 coding sequence is TGCAGTGCTAGAGATCGCAGGCAGGTCATCAATGAGCAGTTCTTC.

Comment on this clonotype: A junction end diverges from the germline sequence, so it may reflect a read error. CDR3: CANSSGTGYSEQYF. The CDR3 DNA follows: TGTGCCAACAGCTCCGGGACAGGGTACTCCGAGCAGTACTTC. The genes are TRBV3-1 and TRBJ2-7, with TRBD1 matching over 9 bases. CDR3 size: 14 residues. Germline CDR1 reads LGHDT; CDR2 reads YNNKEL (reference sequence).

This clonotype was seen more than once but under ten times. CDR3 protein: CASTGGASEQFF. The CDR3 nucleotides read TGTGCCAGCACCGGGGGGGCAAGTGAGCAGTTCTTC. The chain is built from TRBV6-2 or TRBV6-3 and TRBJ2-1; 8 bases align to TRBD2. The junction had 5 bases not matched to a gene; V was cut back by 7 bases and J by 9 bases. The CDR3 has 12 residues. Germline CDR1 reads MNHEY; CDR2 reads SVGEGT.

The CDR3 coding sequence is TGTGCCAGCACCGAGGGGGGTGAGCAGTTCTTC. Residues: CASTEGGEQFF. The chain is built from TRBV6-5 and TRBJ2-1; D tentatively fits TRBD1 or TRBD2 (6 bases each). V lost 7 bases and J lost 9, with 10 bases in between. The CDR3 consists of 11 residues. Germline-derived CDR1 and CDR2 are MNHEY and SVGAGI.

This clonotype was detected ten times or more. The rearrangement uses TRBV12-3 or TRBV12-4 and TRBJ2-1; D ambiguous. V shed 2 bases and J shed 13 bases, with 9 bases lying between them. The CDR3 is 11 amino acids. As DNA, the CDR3 is TGTGCCAGCAGTTTACAAACAGAACAGTTCTTC. This translates into CASSLQTEQFF.